This T cell receptor beta chain was captured in a study of T cell responses to AZD1222 COVID-19 vaccine. The germline CDR1 and CDR2 sequences are LNHNV and YYDKDF (reference sequence). The length of the CDR3 is 14 residues. Trimming removed 5 bases at V and 0 bases at J, with 11 bases between. Here immunoSEQ multiplex PCR was the method, and the copy in TCRdb shows in-frame clones only, minus some. The table lists roughly 170,000 clones, just over 85% of them singletons. The receptor comes from an adult in good health. This material consisted of peripheral blood, taken on day 0 of AZD1222 vaccination. The V and J genes are TRBV15 and TRBJ2-7; weak D call: TRBD2 (7 bases). CDR3 protein: CATSGGGDSYEQYF. The CDR3 DNA is TGTGCCACCAGCGGAGGGGGGGACTCCTACGAGCAGTACTTC.